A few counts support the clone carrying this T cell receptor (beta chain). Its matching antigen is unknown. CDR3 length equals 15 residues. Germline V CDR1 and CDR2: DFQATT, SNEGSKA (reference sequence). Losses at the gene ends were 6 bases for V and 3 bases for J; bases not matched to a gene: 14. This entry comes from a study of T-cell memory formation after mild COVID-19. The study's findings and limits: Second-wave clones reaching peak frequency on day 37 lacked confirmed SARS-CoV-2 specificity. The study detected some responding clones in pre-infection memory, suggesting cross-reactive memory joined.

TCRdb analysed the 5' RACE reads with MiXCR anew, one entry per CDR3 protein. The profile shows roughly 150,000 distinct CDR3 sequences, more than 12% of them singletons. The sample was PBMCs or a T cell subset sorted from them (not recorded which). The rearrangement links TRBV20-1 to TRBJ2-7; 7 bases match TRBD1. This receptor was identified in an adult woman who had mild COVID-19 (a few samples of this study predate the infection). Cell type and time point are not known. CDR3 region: CSAAPTGVGFYEQYF. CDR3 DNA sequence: TGCAGTGCCGCCCCCACAGGGGTCGGTTTCTACGAGCAGTACTTC.